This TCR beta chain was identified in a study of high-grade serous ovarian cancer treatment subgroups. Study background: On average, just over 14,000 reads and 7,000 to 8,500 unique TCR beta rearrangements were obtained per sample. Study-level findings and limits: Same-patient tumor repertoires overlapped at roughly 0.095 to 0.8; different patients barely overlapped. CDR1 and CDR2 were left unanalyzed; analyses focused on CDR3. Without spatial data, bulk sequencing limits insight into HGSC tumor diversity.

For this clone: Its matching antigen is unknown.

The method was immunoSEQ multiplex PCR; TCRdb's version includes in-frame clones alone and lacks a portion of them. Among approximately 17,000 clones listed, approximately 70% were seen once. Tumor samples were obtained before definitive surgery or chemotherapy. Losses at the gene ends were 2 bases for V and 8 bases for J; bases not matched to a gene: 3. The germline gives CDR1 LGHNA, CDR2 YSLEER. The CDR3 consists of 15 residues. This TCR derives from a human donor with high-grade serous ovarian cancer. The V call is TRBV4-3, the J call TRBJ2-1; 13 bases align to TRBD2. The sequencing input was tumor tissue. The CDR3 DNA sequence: TGCGCCAGCAGCCAAACTAGCGGGGGGGCCTATGAGCAGTTCTTC. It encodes CASSQTSGGAYEQFF.